This T cell receptor (beta chain) was documented in a study of shared clonotypes between healthy human individuals (dated by TCRdb to the early 2020s). In terms of the full investigation: The cohort included three men and two women between 18 and 49 years of age. To estimate repertoire size and how much clonotypes are shared between individuals, the study performed deep sequencing of blood TCR repertoires from five healthy adults. Between about 0.8 and 9 billion PBMCs per donor were obtained by leukapheresis. For each donor, CD4 naive and CD4 memory were each given three plates, CD8 naive was given two plates, and CD8 memory was given one plate. Libraries were prepared and TCR repertoires were sequenced by different laboratories using diverse techniques, in order to increase sequencing depth and limit assay-specific biases. General conclusions and limits of the study: Pairwise subsampling indicated that sequencing depth was expected to affect the degree of clonotype sharing among donors. Across four donors, about 5% of naive CD4, around 3.3% of naive CD8, 2.3% of memory CD4, and about 0.44% of memory CD8 clonotypes were shared. Clonotypes shared by all four sorted-subset donors showed higher generation probabilities than non-shared clonotypes. Larger estimated clonotype richness was generally found for naive subsets than for memory subsets. Even with the large sequencing depth, rarefaction of the sorted-subset datasets indicated that sequencing was incomplete. The small number of donors limited the genetic and exposure-history diversity represented. Sampling was limited to blood, and TCR repertoires in tissue likely differ from TCR repertoires in blood.

As regards this clone: Its antigen is not yet known. Base qualities are missing; no much larger clone stands one base away.

Relative to germline, V is missing 6 bases and J is missing 4 bases, with 3 bases of the junction outside any gene match. There are 13 amino acids in the CDR3, from cysteine to phenylalanine inclusive. Only CDR3 DNA remains: 39 bases, in frame from the first base. The germline V gene gives CDR1 as MNHEY and CDR2 as SVGAGI. TCR CDR3 regions were amplified from genomic DNA by multiplex PCR using the deep immunoSEQ assay. Extracted genomic DNA from each cell subset was distributed evenly across all wells of several immunoSEQ 96-well plates, and each plate was treated as a replicate. For sorted subsets, each replicate PCR was loaded with about 200 ng genomic DNA, equivalent to some 27,000 T cell genomes. Purified libraries were quantified with a Qubit 3.0 fluorometer, sized on a Bioanalyzer 2100, and re-quantified with the KAPA Library Quantification kit. Every immunoSEQ 96-well plate was sequenced on a dedicated single-read 150-cycle Illumina NextSeq 550 flow cell. On the authors' methods: Because the immunoSEQ output held only junctional sequences and lacked quality scores, the filtering could not match the filtering applied to full-length reads. To assign V/J genes and CDR3, sequences were annotated against IMGT germline references using PyIR, a Python wrapper for IgBLAST v1.9. Reads were filtered out if the reads had weak V/J assignments (E-value above 1e-6), no CDR3, stop codons, out-of-frame junctions, or ambiguous translated residues. V3J clonotypes were defined as sequences sharing an identical inferred V gene, J gene, and CDR3 amino acid sequence. The percentage overlap between two repertoires was calculated by dividing the number of shared unique clonotypes by the size of the smaller repertoire. Three approaches were used to assess repertoire richness: RTK rarefaction, the Chao1 estimator, and Recon v2.1 estimates of unobserved clonotypes. OLGA was used to compute generation probabilities for all TCRbeta clonotypes that the gDNA method yielded from a handful of donors. TCRdb took this table from immuneACCESS and kept in-frame rearrangements with V and J called. Such tables lack part of the clones; where checked against another copy, unresolved V genes explain under half of the gap, and the rest is unexplained. V, J and clone size were drawn from that table, and D and trimming were deduced from the DNA. Here the sample has about 990,000 clones; about four fifths occur a single time. Clones ranked in the top ten supply 0.55% to 0.7% of the sample.

Healthy HIV-negative adults with no recently reported acute infections or vaccinations were included as donors. Every donor was a Caucasian adult living in Nashville, Tennessee, USA. Magnetic negative selection was used to enrich CD4+ T cells, after which naive cells were positively selected on CD45RA and the negative fraction became the memory subset. Blood was obtained by leukapheresis, after which PBMCs were separated by Ficoll-Histopaque density gradient centrifugation and cryopreserved in liquid nitrogen vapor phase. Analytical flow cytometry was used to check the purity and quantity of every magnetically sorted T cell population. Each sorted fraction had its genomic DNA isolated and then quantified by UV absorbance on a Nanodrop 2000c.

This TCR was sampled from a man younger than 35 in good health. Some clones in this sample may be carry-over from other donors' samples. The sequenced sample was memory CD4+ T cells from PBMCs. The cell subset or site label here, explained by the study, means: CD45RA-negative fraction. The rearrangement combines TRBV6-5 with TRBJ2-7; TRBD2 matches 10 bases in the middle. At the DNA level, the sequence is TGTGCCAGCAGCCGTAGCGGGAGGTACGAGCAGTACTTC. The resulting protein is CASSRSGRYEQYF.